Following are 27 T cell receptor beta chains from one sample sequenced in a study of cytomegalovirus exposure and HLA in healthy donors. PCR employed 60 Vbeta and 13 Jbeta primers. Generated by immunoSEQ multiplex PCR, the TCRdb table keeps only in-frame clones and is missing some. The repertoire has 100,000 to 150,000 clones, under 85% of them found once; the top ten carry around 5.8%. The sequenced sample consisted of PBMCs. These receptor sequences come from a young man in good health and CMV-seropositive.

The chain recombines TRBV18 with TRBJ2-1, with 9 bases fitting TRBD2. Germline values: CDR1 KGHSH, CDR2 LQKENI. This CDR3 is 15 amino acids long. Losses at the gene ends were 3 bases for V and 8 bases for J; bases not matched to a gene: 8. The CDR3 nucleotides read TGTGCCAGCTCACCCCGTAGCGGGGGTAGCGATGAGCAGTTCTTC. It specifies CASSPRSGGSDEQFF.

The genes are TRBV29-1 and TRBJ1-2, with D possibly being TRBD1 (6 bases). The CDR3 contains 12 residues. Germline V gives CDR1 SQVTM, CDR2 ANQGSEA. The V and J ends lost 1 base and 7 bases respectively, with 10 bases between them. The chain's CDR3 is CSVEGTVSGYTF. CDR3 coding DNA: TGCAGCGTTGAAGGGACAGTATCTGGCTACACCTTC.

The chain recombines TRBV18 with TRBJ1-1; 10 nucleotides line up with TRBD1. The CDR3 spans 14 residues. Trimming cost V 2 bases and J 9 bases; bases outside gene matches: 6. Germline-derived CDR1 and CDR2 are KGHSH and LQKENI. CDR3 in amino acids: CASSPAGTGDKAFF. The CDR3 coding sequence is TGTGCCAGCTCACCAGCAGGGACAGGGGATAAAGCTTTCTTT.

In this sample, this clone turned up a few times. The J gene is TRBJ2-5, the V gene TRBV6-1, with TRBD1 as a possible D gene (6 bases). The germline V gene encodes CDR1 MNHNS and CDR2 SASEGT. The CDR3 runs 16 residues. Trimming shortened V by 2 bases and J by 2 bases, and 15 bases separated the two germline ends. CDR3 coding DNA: TGTGCCAGCAGTGAATCCTGGCCAGGGGAACAAGAGACCCAGTACTTC. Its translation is CASSESWPGEQETQYF.

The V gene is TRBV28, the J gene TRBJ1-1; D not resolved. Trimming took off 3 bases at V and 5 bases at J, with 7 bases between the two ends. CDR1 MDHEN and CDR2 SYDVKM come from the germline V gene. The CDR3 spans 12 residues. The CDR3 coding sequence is TGTGCCAGCAGTTTTGGGCCGACTGAAGCTTTCTTT. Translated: CASSFGPTEAFF. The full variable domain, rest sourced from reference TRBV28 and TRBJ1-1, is DVKVTQSSRYLVKRTGEKVFLECVQDMDHENMFWYRQDPGLGLRLIYFSYDVKMKEKGDIPEGYSVSREKKERFSLILESASTNQTSMYLCASSFGPTEAFFGQGTRLTVV.

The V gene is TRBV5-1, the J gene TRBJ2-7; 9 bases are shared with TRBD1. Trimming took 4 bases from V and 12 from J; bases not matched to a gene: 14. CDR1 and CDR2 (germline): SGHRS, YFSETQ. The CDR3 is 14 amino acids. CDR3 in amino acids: CASSQDRGGLWAYF. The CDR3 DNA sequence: TGCGCCAGCAGCCAGGACAGGGGCGGCCTATGGGCGTACTTC. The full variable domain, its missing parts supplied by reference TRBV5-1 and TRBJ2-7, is KAGVTQTPRYLIKTRGQQVTLSCSPISGHRSVSWYQQTPGQGLQFLFEYFSETQRNKGNFPGRFSGRQFSNSRSEMNVSTLELGDSALYLCASSQDRGGLWAYFGPGTRLTVT.

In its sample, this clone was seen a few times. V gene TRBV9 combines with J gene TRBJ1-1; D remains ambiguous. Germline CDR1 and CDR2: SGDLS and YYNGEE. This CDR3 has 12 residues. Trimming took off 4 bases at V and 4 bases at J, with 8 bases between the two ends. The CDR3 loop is CASSRSGTEAFF. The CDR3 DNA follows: TGTGCCAGCAGCCGTAGTGGCACTGAAGCTTTCTTT.

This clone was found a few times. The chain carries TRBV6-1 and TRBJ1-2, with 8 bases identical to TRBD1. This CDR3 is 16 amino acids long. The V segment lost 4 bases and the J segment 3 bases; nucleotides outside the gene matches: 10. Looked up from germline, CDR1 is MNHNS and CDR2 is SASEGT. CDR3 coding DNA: TGTGCCAGCAGTGGAGCTTCAGGGGGCCCCTACTATGGCTACACCTTC. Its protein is CASSGASGGPYYGYTF.

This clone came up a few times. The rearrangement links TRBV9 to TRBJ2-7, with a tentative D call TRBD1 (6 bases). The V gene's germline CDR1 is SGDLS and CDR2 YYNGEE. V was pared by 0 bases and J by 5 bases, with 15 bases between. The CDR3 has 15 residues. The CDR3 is CASSVAGDTYHEQYF. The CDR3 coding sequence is TGTGCCAGCAGCGTAGCCGGGGACACTTACCACGAGCAGTACTTC.

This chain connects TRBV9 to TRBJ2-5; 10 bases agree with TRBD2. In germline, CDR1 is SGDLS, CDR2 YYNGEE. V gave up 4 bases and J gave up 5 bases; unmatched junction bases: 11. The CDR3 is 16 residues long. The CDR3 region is CASSRGSSGSEETQYF. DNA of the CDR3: TGTGCCAGCAGCCGAGGGTCTAGCGGGAGTGAGGAGACCCAGTACTTC. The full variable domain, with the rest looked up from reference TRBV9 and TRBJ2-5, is DSGVTQTPKHLITATGQRVTLRCSPRSGDLSVYWYQQSLDQGLQFLIQYYNGEERAKGNILERFSAQQFPDLHSELNLSSLELGDSALYFCASSRGSSGSEETQYFGPGTRLLVL.

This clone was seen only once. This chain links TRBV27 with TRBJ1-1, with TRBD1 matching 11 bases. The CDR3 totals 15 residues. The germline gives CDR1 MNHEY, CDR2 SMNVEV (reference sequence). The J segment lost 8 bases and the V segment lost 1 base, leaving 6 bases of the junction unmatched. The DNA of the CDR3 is TGTGCCAGCAGTTTATACCGGGACAGGGGGAAGGAAGCTTTCTTT. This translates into CASSLYRDRGKEAFF.

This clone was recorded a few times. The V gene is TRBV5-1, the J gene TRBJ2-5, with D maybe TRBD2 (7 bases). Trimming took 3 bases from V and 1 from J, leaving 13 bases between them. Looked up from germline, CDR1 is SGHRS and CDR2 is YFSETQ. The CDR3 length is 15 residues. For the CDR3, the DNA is TGCGCCAGCAGCTCGAGACGGGGGGCCCAAGAGACCCAGTACTTC. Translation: CASSSRRGAQETQYF. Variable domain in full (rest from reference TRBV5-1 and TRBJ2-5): KAGVTQTPRYLIKTRGQQVTLSCSPISGHRSVSWYQQTPGQGLQFLFEYFSETQRNKGNFPGRFSGRQFSNSRSEMNVSTLELGDSALYLCASSSRRGAQETQYFGPGTRLLVL.

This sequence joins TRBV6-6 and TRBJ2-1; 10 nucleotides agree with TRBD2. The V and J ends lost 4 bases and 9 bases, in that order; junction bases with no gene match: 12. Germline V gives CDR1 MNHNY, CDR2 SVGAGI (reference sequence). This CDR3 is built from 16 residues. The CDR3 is CASSSISGGISSEQFF. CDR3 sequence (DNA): TGTGCCAGCAGTTCTATTAGCGGGGGGATAAGTAGTGAGCAGTTCTTC.

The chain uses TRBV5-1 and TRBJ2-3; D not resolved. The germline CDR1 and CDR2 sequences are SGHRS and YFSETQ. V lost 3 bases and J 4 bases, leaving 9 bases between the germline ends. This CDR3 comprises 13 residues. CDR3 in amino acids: CASSSSSADTQYF. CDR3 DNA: TGCGCCAGCAGCTCTTCTAGTGCAGATACGCAGTATTTT.

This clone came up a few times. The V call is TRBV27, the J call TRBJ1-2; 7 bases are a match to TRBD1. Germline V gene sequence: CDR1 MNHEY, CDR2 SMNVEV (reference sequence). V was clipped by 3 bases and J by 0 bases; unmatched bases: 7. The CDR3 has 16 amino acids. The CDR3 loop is CASSFLGDRANYGYTF. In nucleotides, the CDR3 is TGTGCCAGCAGTTTCCTCGGGGACAGAGCTAACTATGGCTACACCTTC.

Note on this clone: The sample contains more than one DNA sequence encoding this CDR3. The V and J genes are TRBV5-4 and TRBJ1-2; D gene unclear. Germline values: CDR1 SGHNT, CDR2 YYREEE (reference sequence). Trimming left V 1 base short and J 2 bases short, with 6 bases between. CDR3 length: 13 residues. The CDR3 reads CASSLYGNYGYTF. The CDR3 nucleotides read TGTGCCAGCAGCTTGTATGGCAACTATGGCTACACCTTC.

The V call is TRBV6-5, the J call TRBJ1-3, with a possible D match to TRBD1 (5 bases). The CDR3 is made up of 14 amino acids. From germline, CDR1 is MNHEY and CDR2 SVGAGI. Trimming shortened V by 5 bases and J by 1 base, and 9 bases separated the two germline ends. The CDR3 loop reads CASSTAGSGNTIYF. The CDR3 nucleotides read TGTGCCAGCAGTACAGCAGGGTCTGGAAACACCATATATTTT.

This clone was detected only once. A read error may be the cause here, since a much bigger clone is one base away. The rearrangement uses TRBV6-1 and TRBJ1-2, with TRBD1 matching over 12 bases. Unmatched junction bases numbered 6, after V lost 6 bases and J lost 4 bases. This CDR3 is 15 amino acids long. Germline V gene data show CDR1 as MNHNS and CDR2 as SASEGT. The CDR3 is CASSGDRGRSYGYTF. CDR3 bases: TGTGCCAGCAGCGGGGACAGGGGGCGAAGCTATGGCTACACCTTC.

CDR3 DNA: TGTGCCAGCAGCACCTCCTTTGTTAGTTTCAGCGACGAGCAGTACTTC. Translating gives CASSTSFVSFSDEQYF. The rearrangement links TRBV9 to TRBJ2-7; D ambiguous. The V gene's germline CDR1 is SGDLS and CDR2 YYNGEE. The CDR3 sequence is 16 residues long. Trimming left V 4 bases short and J 5 bases short, with 22 bases between.

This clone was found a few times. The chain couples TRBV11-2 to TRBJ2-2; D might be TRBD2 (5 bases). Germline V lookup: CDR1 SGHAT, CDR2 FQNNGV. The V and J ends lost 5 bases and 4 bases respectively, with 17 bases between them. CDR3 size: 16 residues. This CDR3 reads CASSGYGIDPTGELFF. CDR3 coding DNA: TGTGCCAGCAGCGGATACGGGATCGATCCCACCGGGGAGCTGTTTTTT.

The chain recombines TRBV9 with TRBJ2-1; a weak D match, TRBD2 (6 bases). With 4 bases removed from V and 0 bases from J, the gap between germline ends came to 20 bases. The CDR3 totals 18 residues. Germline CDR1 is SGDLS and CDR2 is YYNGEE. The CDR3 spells CASSRGIADLSSYNEQFF. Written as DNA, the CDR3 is TGTGCCAGCAGCCGTGGGATAGCGGACTTAAGCTCCTACAATGAGCAGTTCTTC.

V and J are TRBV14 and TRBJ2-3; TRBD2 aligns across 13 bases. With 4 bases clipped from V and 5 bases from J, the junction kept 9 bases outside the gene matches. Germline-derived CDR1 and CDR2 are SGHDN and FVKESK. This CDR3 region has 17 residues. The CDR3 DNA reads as TGTGCCAGCAGCCGAAGACTTACTAGCGGGGGGGGAGATACGCAGTATTTT. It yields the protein CASSRRLTSGGGDTQYF.

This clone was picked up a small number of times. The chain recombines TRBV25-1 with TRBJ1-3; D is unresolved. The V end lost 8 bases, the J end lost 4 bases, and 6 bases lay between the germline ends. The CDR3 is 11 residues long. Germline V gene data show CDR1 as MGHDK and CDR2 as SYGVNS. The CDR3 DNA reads TGTGCCAGCTGGCAGGGAAACACCATATATTTT. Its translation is CASWQGNTIYF.

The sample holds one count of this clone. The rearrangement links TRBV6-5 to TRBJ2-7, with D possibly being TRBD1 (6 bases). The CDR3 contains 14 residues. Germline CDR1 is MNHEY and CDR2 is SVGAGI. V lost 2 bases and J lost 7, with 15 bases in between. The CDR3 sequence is CASSYGQGLEEQYF. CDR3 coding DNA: TGTGCCAGCAGTTACGGGCAGGGGCTAGAAGAGCAGTACTTC.

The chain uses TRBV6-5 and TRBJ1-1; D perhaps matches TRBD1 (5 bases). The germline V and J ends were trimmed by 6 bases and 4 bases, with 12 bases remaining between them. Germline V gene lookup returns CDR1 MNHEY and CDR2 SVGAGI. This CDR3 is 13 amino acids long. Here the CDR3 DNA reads TGTGCCAGCAGCCCGCAGGGTTTCACTGAAGCTTTCTTT. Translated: CASSPQGFTEAFF.

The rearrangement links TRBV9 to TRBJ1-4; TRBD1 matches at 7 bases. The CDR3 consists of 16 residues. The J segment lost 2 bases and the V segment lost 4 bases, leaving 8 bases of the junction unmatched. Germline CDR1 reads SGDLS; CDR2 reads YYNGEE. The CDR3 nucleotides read TGTGCCAGCAGCTCGGGACAGATTAACACTAATGAAAAACTGTTTTTT. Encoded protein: CASSSGQINTNEKLFF.

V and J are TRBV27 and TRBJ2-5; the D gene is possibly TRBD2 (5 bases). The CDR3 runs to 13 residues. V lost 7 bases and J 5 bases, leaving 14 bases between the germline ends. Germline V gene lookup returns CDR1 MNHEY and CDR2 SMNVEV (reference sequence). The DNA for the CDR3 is TGTGCCAGCAAACCGGAGGCTCGGGAGACCCAGTACTTC. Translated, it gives CASKPEARETQYF.